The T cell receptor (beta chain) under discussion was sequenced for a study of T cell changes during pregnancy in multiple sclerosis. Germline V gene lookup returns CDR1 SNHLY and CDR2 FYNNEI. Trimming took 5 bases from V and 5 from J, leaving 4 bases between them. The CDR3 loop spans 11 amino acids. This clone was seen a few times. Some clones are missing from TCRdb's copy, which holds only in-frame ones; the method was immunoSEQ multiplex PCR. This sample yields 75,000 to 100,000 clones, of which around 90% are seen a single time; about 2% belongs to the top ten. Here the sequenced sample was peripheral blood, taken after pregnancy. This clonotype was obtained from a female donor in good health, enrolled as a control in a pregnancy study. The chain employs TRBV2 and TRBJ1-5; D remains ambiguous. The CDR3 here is CASSIDQPQHF. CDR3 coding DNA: TGTGCCAGCAGTATCGATCAGCCCCAGCATTTT.